What follows is one TCR beta chain and its context. Its target is not known. The germline gives CDR1 SGHRS, CDR2 YFSETQ. The CDR3 is made up of 13 amino acids. Deletions cut 1 base from V and 5 bases from J, with 9 bases between. Amplified TCR beta CDR3 regions derived from RNA transcripts. Initially, a first-round RT-PCR of the TCR CDR3 employed the HTBI primer set. TCRdb re-derived calls from the multiplex PCR reads in MiXCR, one entry per CDR3 protein. The profile shows hundreds of thousands of distinct CDR3 sequences, roughly 40% of them singletons. This entry is derived from a study of T cells in Graves' hyperthyroidism and ophthalmopathy. Approximately 10 ml of fresh peripheral blood supplied the PBMCs. General study results and limits: Median prediction lead before ophthalmopathy onset was 6.5 months with the model.

The chain recombines TRBV5-1 with TRBJ2-5; the D gene is possibly TRBD1 (5 bases). This receptor was obtained from a man between 18 and 35 years old with Graves' hyperthyroidism. Specimen: blood. In DNA, the CDR3 is TGCGCCAGCAGCTTGAGGGGTGACGAGACCCAGTACTTC. Its translation: CASSLRGDETQYF.